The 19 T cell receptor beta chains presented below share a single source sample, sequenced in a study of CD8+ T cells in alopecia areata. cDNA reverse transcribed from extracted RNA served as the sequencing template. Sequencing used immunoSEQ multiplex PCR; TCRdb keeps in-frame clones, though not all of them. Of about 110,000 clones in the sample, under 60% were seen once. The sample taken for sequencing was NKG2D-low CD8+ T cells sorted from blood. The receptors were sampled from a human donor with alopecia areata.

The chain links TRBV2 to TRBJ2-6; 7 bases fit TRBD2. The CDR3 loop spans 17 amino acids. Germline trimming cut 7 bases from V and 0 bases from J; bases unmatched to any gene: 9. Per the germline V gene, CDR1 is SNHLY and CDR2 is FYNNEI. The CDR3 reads CASIERRESSGANVLTF. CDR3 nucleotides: TGTGCCAGCATCGAACGGCGGGAGAGCTCTGGGGCCAACGTCCTGACTTTC.

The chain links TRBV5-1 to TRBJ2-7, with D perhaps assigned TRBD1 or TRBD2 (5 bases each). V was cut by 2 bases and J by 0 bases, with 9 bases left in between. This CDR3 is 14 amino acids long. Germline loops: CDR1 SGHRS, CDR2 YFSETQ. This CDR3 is CASSFTGPSYEQYF. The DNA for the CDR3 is TGCGCCAGCAGCTTTACGGGGCCCTCCTACGAGCAGTACTTC. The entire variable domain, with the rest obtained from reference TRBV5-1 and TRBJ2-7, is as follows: KAGVTQTPRYLIKTRGQQVTLSCSPISGHRSVSWYQQTPGQGLQFLFEYFSETQRNKGNFPGRFSGRQFSNSRSEMNVSTLELGDSALYLCASSFTGPSYEQYFGPGTRLTVT.

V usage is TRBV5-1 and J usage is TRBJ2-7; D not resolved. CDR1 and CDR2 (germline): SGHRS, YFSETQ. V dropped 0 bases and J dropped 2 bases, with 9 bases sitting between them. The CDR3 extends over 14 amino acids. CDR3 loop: CASSLDSTAYEQYF. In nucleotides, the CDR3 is TGCGCCAGCAGCTTGGACAGTACGGCCTACGAGCAGTACTTC.

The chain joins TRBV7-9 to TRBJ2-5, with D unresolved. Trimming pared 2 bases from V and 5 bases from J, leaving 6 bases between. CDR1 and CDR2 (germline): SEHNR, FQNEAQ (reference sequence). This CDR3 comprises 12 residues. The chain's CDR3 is CASSLFTETQYF. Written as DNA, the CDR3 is TGTGCCAGCAGCTTATTTACCGAGACCCAGTACTTC.

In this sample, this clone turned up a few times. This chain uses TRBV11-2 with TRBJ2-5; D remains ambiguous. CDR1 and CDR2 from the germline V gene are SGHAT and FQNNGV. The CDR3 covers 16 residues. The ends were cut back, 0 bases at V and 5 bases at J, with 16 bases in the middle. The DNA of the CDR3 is TGTGCCAGCAGCTTAGATCTCATGGGGTATTCCGAGACCCAGTACTTC. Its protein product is CASSLDLMGYSETQYF.

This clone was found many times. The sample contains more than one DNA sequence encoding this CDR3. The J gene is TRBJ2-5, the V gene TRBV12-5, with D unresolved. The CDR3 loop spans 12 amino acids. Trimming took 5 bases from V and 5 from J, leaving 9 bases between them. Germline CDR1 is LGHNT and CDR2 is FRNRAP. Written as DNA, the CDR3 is TGTGCTAGTGGTCCGGACCGGGAGACCCAGTACTTC. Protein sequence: CASGPDRETQYF.

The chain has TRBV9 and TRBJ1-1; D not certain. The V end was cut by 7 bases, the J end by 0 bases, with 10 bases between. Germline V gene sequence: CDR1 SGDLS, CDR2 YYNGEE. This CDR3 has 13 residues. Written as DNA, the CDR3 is TGTGCCAGCTCGATTGGAGTGAACACTGAAGCTTTCTTT. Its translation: CASSIGVNTEAFF.

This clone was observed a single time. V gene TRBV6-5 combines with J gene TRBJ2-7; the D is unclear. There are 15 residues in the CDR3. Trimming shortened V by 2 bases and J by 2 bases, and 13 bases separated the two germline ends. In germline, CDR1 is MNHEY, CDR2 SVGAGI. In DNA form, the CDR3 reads TGTGCCAGCAGTTACACCTCGATTGGGGCCTACGAGCAGTACTTC. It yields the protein CASSYTSIGAYEQYF.

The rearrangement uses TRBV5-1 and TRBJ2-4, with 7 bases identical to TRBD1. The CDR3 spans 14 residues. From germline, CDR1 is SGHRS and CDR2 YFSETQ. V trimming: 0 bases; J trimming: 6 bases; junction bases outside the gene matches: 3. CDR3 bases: TGCGCCAGCAGCTTGGGCAGGGGGATAAACATTCAGTACTTC. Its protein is CASSLGRGINIQYF.

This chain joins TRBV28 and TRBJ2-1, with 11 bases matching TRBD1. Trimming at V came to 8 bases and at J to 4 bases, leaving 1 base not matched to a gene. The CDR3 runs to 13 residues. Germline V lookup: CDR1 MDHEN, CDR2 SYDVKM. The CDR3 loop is CASRDRGYNEQFF. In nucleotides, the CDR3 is TGTGCCAGCCGGGACAGGGGGTACAATGAGCAGTTCTTC. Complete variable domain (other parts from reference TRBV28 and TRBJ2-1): DVKVTQSSRYLVKRTGEKVFLECVQDMDHENMFWYRQDPGLGLRLIYFSYDVKMKEKGDIPEGYSVSREKKERFSLILESASTNQTSMYLCASRDRGYNEQFFGPGTRLTVL.

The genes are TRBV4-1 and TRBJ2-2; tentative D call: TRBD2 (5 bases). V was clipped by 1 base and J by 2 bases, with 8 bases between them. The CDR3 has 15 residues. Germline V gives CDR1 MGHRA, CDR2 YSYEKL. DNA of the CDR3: TGCGCCAGCAGCCAAGTAGACTACAACACCGGGGAGCTGTTTTTT. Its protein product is CASSQVDYNTGELFF.

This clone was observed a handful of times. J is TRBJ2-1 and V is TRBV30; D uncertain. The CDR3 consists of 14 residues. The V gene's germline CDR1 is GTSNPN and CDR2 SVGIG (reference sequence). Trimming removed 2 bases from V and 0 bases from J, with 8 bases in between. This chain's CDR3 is CAWSIADSYNEQFF. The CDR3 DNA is TGTGCCTGGAGTATCGCAGACTCCTACAATGAGCAGTTCTTC.

The CDR3 DNA reads as TGTGCCAGCAGTTTATCTCGGCTAGCGGGCGAGCAGTACTTC. Protein sequence: CASSLSRLAGEQYF. This chain connects TRBV27 to TRBJ2-7; TRBD2 matches at 8 bases. The junction had 4 bases not matched to a gene; V was cut back by 0 bases and J by 6 bases. The CDR3 extends over 14 amino acids. The germline V gene encodes CDR1 MNHEY and CDR2 SMNVEV (reference sequence).

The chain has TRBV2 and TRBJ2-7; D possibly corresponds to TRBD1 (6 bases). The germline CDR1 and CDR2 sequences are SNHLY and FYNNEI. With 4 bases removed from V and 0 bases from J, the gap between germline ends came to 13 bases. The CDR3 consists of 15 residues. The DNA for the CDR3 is TGTGCCAGCAGTGTTTGGGCAGGGGTCTCCTACGAGCAGTACTTC. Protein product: CASSVWAGVSYEQYF.

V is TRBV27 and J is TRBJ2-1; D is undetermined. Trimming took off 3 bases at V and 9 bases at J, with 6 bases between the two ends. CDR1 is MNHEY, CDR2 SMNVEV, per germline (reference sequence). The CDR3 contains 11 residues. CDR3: CASSFSGEQFF. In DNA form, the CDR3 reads TGTGCCAGCAGTTTTTCTGGTGAGCAGTTCTTC.

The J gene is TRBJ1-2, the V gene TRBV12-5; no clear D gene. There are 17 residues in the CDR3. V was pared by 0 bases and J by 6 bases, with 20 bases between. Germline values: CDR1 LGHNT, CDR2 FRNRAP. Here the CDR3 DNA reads TGTGCTAGTGGTTTGGTACTGAAGGGATTGCCGGTTGATGGCTACACCTTC. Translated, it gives CASGLVLKGLPVDGYTF.

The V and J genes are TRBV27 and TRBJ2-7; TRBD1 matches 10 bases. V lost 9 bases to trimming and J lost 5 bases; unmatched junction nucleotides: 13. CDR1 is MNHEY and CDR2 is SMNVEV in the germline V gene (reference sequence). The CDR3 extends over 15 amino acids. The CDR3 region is CASRTGGARGHEQYF. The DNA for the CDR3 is TGTGCCAGTCGGACAGGGGGTGCCCGGGGTCACGAGCAGTACTTC.

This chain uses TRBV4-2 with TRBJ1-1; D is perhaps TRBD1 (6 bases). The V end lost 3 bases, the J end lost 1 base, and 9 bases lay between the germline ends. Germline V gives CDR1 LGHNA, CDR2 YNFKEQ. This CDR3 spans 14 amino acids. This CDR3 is CASSQDSPNTEAFF. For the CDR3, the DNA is TGTGCCAGCAGCCAGGACAGCCCGAACACTGAAGCTTTCTTT.

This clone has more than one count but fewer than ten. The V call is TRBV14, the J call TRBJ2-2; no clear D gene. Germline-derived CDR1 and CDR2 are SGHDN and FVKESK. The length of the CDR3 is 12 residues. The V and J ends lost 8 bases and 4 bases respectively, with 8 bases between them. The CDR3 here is CASSGFTGELFF. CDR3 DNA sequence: TGTGCCAGCTCGGGCTTCACCGGGGAGCTGTTTTTT.